One and the same sample provided the 10 T cell receptor beta chains below, sequenced in a study of blood T cell repertoires in COVID-19. Only in-frame clones appear in the TCRdb table, and some are missing; sequencing was by immunoSEQ multiplex PCR. The table has approximately 150,000 clones, about 87% seen once; the top ten hold 28%. The material sequenced was peripheral blood. These receptors all stem from a human donor in a cohort sampled during active COVID-19.

This clone was seen once. The rearrangement joins TRBV7-8 to TRBJ2-7, with 8 positions matching TRBD1. With V trimmed by 5 bases and J by 5 bases, 2 bases remained unmatched. This CDR3 has 12 residues. CDR1 is SGHVS and CDR2 is FQNEAQ in the germline V gene. This CDR3 reads CASSPTGDEQYF. CDR3 nucleotides: TGTGCCAGCAGCCCGACAGGGGACGAGCAGTACTTC.

The chain uses TRBV30 and TRBJ1-1; D might be TRBD1 (5 bases). Trimming cost V 3 bases and J 4 bases, with 15 bases left between them. Germline loops: CDR1 GTSNPN, CDR2 SVGIG (reference sequence). This CDR3 is 14 amino acids long. CDR3 nucleotides: TGTGCCTGGAGGGATTGGGGCAGTCTCACTGAAGCTTTCTTT. Residues: CAWRDWGSLTEAFF.

The CDR3, as DNA: TGTGCCATCAGTGAGTCCTCCCACAGGTTCAATGAGCAGTTCTTC. Translation gives CAISESSHRFNEQFF. The chain links TRBV10-3 to TRBJ2-1; perhaps TRBD1 as D (5 bases). This CDR3 is built from 15 residues. Trimming left V 0 bases short and J 6 bases short, with 12 bases between. Germline V gives CDR1 ENHRY, CDR2 SYGVKD.

This clone was counted only a few times. This chain joins TRBV18 and TRBJ2-1; 8 bases line up with TRBD2. V was pared by 4 bases and J by 4 bases, with 12 bases of the junction left unmatched. The CDR3 length is 17 residues. The germline V gene encodes CDR1 KGHSH and CDR2 LQKENI. The CDR3 DNA sequence: TGTGCCAGCTCACTAACGTTACGGGGGGGAGGTTACAATGAGCAGTTCTTC. Translation: CASSLTLRGGGYNEQFF.

The J gene is TRBJ1-1, the V gene TRBV18; no firm D call. CDR1 and CDR2 from the germline V gene are KGHSH and LQKENI. CDR3 size: 13 residues. Trimming cost V 3 bases and J 0 bases, with 5 bases left between them. CDR3 sequence reads: CASSPPMNTEAFF. In nucleotides, the CDR3 is TGTGCCAGCTCACCCCCAATGAACACTGAAGCTTTCTTT.

This sequence joins TRBV19 and TRBJ1-2, with D hard to call. The CDR3 runs 15 residues. CDR1 and CDR2 (germline): LNHDA, SQIVND (reference sequence). Trimming took 3 bases from V and 4 from J, leaving 15 bases between them. Here the CDR3 reads CASSIPGEGGYGYTF. CDR3 coding DNA: TGTGCCAGTAGTATTCCCGGGGAGGGTGGCTATGGCTACACCTTC.

This chain joins TRBV12-3 or TRBV12-4 and TRBJ2-7, with a tentative D call TRBD1 (5 bases). This CDR3 contains 13 residues. Trimming stripped 6 bases from V and 6 bases from J, with 15 bases between. The CDR3 loop is CASSHLTGSEQYF. For the CDR3, the DNA is TGTGCCAGCAGCCATCTCACAGGATCCGAGCAGTACTTC.

The V and J genes are TRBV4-3 and TRBJ1-5, with 8 bases that match TRBD1. The length of the CDR3 is 15 residues. Trimming removed 0 bases from V and 6 bases from J; junction bases left unmatched: 4. Looked up from germline, CDR1 is LGHNA and CDR2 is YSLEER. The CDR3 region has the DNA TGCGCCAGCAGCCAAGATCGGACAGGGCCTCAGCCCCAGCATTTT. It yields the protein CASSQDRTGPQPQHF.

The chain couples TRBV5-1 to TRBJ2-2, with TRBD2 as a possible D gene (6 bases). The germline CDR1 and CDR2 sequences are SGHRS and YFSETQ. V shed 0 bases and J shed 4 bases, with 22 bases lying between them. The CDR3 runs 19 residues. This CDR3 is CASSLGRRGYLQSTGELFF. As DNA, the CDR3 is TGCGCCAGCAGCTTGGGGAGGCGGGGATACCTTCAGAGCACCGGGGAGCTGTTTTTT.

The chain employs TRBV16 and TRBJ1-1, with D uncertain. The CDR3 has 13 residues. The germline V gene encodes CDR1 KGHSY and CDR2 FQNENV. With 3 bases removed from V and 4 bases from J, the gap between germline ends came to 9 bases. In DNA form, the CDR3 reads TGTGCCAGCAGCCAGTCGACACCCACTGAAGCTTTCTTT. It is translated as CASSQSTPTEAFF.